This TCR beta chain was recovered during a study of cytomegalovirus exposure and HLA in healthy donors. Study results and caveats: Most TCR sequences were rare, but some public TCRs occurred in many donors.

Separate from the roughly 720-subject first cohort, the approximately 130-subject validation cohort was the one that the donors belonged to. The assay was immunoSEQ multiplex PCR, and TCRdb's table has in-frame clones only and misses some. The sample includes about 360,000 clones, 86% of them seen just once. This clone was detected only once. The antigen is undetermined. Other DNA sequences in the sample encode the same CDR3. The CDR3 is made up of 14 amino acids. The germline V gene encodes CDR1 MNHEY and CDR2 SMNVEV (reference sequence). With V trimmed by 3 bases and J by 2 bases, 1 base remained unmatched.

The TCR comes from a woman aged 18-29 years in good health and CMV-seronegative. Sequenced material: PBMCs. The rearrangement links TRBV27 to TRBJ1-5; 7 bases line up with TRBD1. In DNA form, the CDR3 reads TGTGCCAGCAGTTTTGGACAGGGCAATCAGCCCCAGCATTTT. Protein: CASSFGQGNQPQHF.